This TCR beta chain was captured by sequencing in a study of cytomegalovirus exposure and HLA in healthy donors. Primers: 60 Vbeta forward and 13 Jbeta reverse. Repertoires were generated with immunoSEQ multiplex PCR, while TCRdb's copy carries only in-frame clones and drops some. Found here are 90,000 to 120,000 clones, 70% to 85% of them singletons; the top ten hold more than 4%. This CDR3 comprises 16 residues. Per germline, CDR1 SGDLS and CDR2 YYNGEE. Trimming removed 0 bases from V and 0 bases from J, with 10 bases in between. The sequencing sample was made of PBMCs. The origin of this receptor is a male donor in good health and CMV-seronegative. The V gene is TRBV9, the J gene TRBJ1-3; D is unclear. In DNA form, the CDR3 reads TGTGCCAGCAGCGTAGATCCAGGAACCTCTGGAAACACCATATATTTT. It is translated as CASSVDPGTSGNTIYF.